The 11 T cell receptor beta chains reported below all come from one sample, sequenced in a study of cytomegalovirus exposure and HLA in healthy donors. PCR involved 60 Vbeta and 13 Jbeta primers. This table comes from immunoSEQ multiplex PCR, and its TCRdb copy is limited to in-frame clones, with some not included. The data show about 200,000 clones, with 79% seen just once and around 1.4% held by the top ten. The specimen sequenced was PBMCs. Source of these receptors: a girl under 18 in good health and CMV-seropositive.

This clone turned up a few times. The chain has TRBV4-1 and TRBJ1-1, with D maybe TRBD1 (5 bases). CDR3 length equals 14 residues. Trimming removed 1 base at V and 5 bases at J, with 11 bases between. Germline V gene sequence: CDR1 MGHRA, CDR2 YSYEKL. The CDR3 spells CASSQGAGRTEAFF. CDR3 in DNA: TGCGCCAGCAGCCAAGGTGCAGGGCGGACTGAAGCTTTCTTT.

The J gene is TRBJ1-5, the V gene TRBV11-3; TRBD1 might be the D (6 bases). The V end lost 6 bases, the J end lost 4 bases, and 10 bases lay between the germline ends. CDR3 length equals 13 residues. Germline V gene sequence: CDR1 SGHNT, CDR2 YENEEA. The CDR3 DNA follows: TGTGCCAGCAGTTCGGACAGAAATCAGCCCCAGCATTTT. Translating gives CASSSDRNQPQHF.

This clone showed up just a few times. The chain couples TRBV5-1 to TRBJ1-1, with D unclear. The CDR3 contains 14 residues. V shed 3 bases and J shed 2 bases, with 11 bases lying between them. Germline loops: CDR1 SGHRS, CDR2 YFSETQ. The CDR3 is CASSSPLENTEAFF. The CDR3 DNA reads as TGCGCCAGCAGCTCACCCTTAGAAAACACTGAAGCTTTCTTT.

The chain is built from TRBV7-9 and TRBJ2-1, with D perhaps TRBD2 (6 bases). V shed 2 bases and J shed 2 bases, with 13 bases lying between them. The CDR3 spans 16 residues. The V gene's germline CDR1 is SEHNR and CDR2 FQNEAQ (reference sequence). The CDR3 sequence: CASSLSLALTYNEQFF. The CDR3 DNA reads TGTGCCAGCAGCTTATCCCTAGCGCTTACCTACAATGAGCAGTTCTTC.

CDR3 residues: CASSLDVGLLFF. CDR3 nucleotides: TGTGCCAGCAGCTTAGATGTGGGGCTACTGTTTTTT. The chain recombines TRBV7-2 with TRBJ1-4; D is perhaps TRBD1 (5 bases). Trimming stripped 1 base from V and 13 bases from J, with 10 bases between. From germline, CDR1 is SGHTA and CDR2 FQGNSA. The length of the CDR3 is 12 residues.

This clone was seen a few times. The chain joins TRBV25-1 to TRBJ1-5; D gene ambiguous. V gave up 2 bases and J gave up 0 bases, with 8 bases separating them. Per the germline V gene, CDR1 is MGHDK and CDR2 is SYGVNS. This CDR3 comprises 15 residues. CDR3 sequence: CASSEGQNSNQPQHF. The CDR3 DNA reads TGTGCCAGCAGTGAAGGGCAGAATAGCAATCAGCCCCAGCATTTT.

The rearrangement joins TRBV10-3 to TRBJ1-2, with a weak D call TRBD1 (6 bases). CDR1 is ENHRY and CDR2 is SYGVKD in the germline V gene. The V and J ends lost 5 bases and 2 bases respectively, with 9 bases between them. This CDR3 contains 13 residues. This CDR3 reads CAISRQGNYGYTF. The CDR3 DNA sequence: TGTGCCATCAGTAGGCAGGGGAACTATGGCTACACCTTC.

The chain couples TRBV7-2 to TRBJ2-1; D remains ambiguous. V lost 5 bases and J 2 bases, leaving 13 bases between the germline ends. CDR3 length: 15 residues. Germline V gives CDR1 SGHTA, CDR2 FQGNSA. The CDR3 sequence: CASSPRQVTYNEQFF. CDR3 nucleotide sequence: TGTGCCAGCAGCCCCAGGCAGGTCACCTACAATGAGCAGTTCTTC.

CDR3 protein: CASRRSSYNEQFF. The CDR3 coding sequence is TGTGCCAGCAGGCGGAGCTCCTACAATGAGCAGTTCTTC. The chain combines TRBV6-1 with TRBJ2-1; D not resolved. The V gene lost 6 bases and the J gene lost 0 bases, with 6 bases spanning the gap. Germline CDR1 and CDR2: MNHNS and SASEGT. This CDR3 is 13 amino acids long.

The chain is built from TRBV30 and TRBJ1-1; 7 bases line up with TRBD1. J lost 7 bases, V lost 5 bases, and 16 bases had no gene match. The CDR3 spans 15 residues. Germline V gene data show CDR1 as GTSNPN and CDR2 as SVGIG (reference sequence). Here the CDR3 DNA reads TGTGCCTGGGTAAACTTCCGGGACAGTATATTTGAAGCTTTCTTT. Translated: CAWVNFRDSIFEAFF.

The V call is TRBV7-2, the J call TRBJ1-1; 11 bases align to TRBD1. The germline CDR1 and CDR2 sequences are SGHTA and FQGNSA. The CDR3 has 14 amino acids. V shed 4 bases and J 4 bases; nucleotides not matched to a gene: 2. The CDR3 region has the DNA TGTGCCAGCAGCTCGGACAGGGGGCTCACTGAAGCTTTCTTT. Translation gives CASSSDRGLTEAFF. The whole variable domain, remainder taken from reference TRBV7-2 and TRBJ1-1, is GAGVSQSPSNKVTEKGKDVELRCDPISGHTALYWYRQSLGQGLEFLIYFQGNSAPDKSGLPSDRFSAERTGGSVSTLTIQRTQQEDSAVYLCASSSDRGLTEAFFGQGTRLTVV.